This paragraph covers one TCR beta chain sequence. Every isolated RNA sample was fully reverse transcribed, so sequencing captured expressed TCRB transcripts. Here immunoSEQ multiplex PCR was the method, and the copy in TCRdb shows in-frame clones only, minus some. The sample lists 65,000 to 100,000 clones; about 32% were seen once. This entry belongs to a study of beta chain features in type 1 diabetes. Material: stem cell memory CD4+ T cells from blood. The TCR comes from a woman aged 18-29 years in good health.

The CDR3 spells CASSRQGDLPVQPGYGYTF. The CDR3 coding sequence is TGTGCCAGTAGTCGACAGGGAGATCTACCCGTACAACCGGGCTATGGCTACACCTTC. The chain recombines TRBV19 with TRBJ1-2, with 7 bases aligning to TRBD1. CDR3 length: 19 amino acids. Unmatched junction bases numbered 22, after V lost 5 bases and J lost 4 bases. Germline V CDR1 and CDR2: LNHDA, SQIVND (reference sequence).